This TCR beta chain was identified during a study of radiotherapy plus CTLA-4 blockade in lung cancer. Study-wide findings and caveats: Subsequent to radiotherapy plus ipilimumab, tumor-derived TCR clones underwent expansion in blood. Dynamics of early blood T cell clones, together with interferon-beta, were reportedly the best predictors of response.

Only in-frame clones appear in the TCRdb table, and some are missing; sequencing was by immunoSEQ multiplex PCR. The sample yields roughly 80,000 clones, roughly 79% seen once. Those with chemo-refractory metastatic non-small-cell lung cancer were treated with focal radiation combined with CTLA-4 blockade using ipilimumab. Trimming removed 3 bases from V and 5 bases from J; junction bases left unmatched: 7. Germline V gene lookup returns CDR1 SGHTA and CDR2 FQGNSA. The CDR3 runs 16 residues. Note on this clone: As yet, its antigen is unknown.

This chain uses TRBV7-2 with TRBJ2-7, with TRBD2 matching 13 bases. The material was peripheral blood, obtained from a patient treated with radiotherapy plus ipilimumab. This receptor was obtained from a human donor with non-small cell lung cancer who had a partial response to radiotherapy plus ipilimumab. Some clones in this sample may be carry-over from other donors' samples. CDR3 residues: CASSFRLAGGRHEQYF. In DNA, the CDR3 is TGTGCCAGCAGCTTCAGACTAGCGGGGGGCCGCCACGAGCAGTACTTC.